Each of the 30 T cell receptor beta chains below was sequenced from the same sample in a study of shared clonotypes between healthy human individuals. Assay: immunoSEQ multiplex PCR; the TCRdb copy retains only in-frame clones and omits some. This table has around 940,000 clones, about three quarters appearing once. Sequencing was performed on memory CD4+ T cells sorted from blood. Subset given: CD45RA-negative fraction. These receptors came from a man younger than 35 in good health.

This clone showed up just a few times. The J gene is TRBJ2-7, the V gene TRBV25-1; D not resolved. The germline gives CDR1 MGHDK, CDR2 SYGVNS. This CDR3 region has 12 residues. V lost 4 bases to trimming and J lost 3 bases, with 7 bases between them. The DNA for the CDR3 is TGTGCCAGCAGTGGGCCCCTCTACGAGCAGTACTTC. It codes for CASSGPLYEQYF.

The chain uses TRBV29-1 and TRBJ1-4; D gene uncertain. Germline loops: CDR1 SQVTM, CDR2 ANQGSEA. The V end lost 7 bases, the J end lost 7 bases, and 16 bases lay between the germline ends. The CDR3 is 13 amino acids. CDR3 sequence: CSASLAGGEKLFF. DNA of the CDR3: TGCAGCGCAAGCCTGGCAGGCGGTGAAAAACTGTTTTTT.

Turning to this clone: This sample includes further DNA sequences coding for the same CDR3. The chain employs TRBV9 and TRBJ2-3, with D tentatively TRBD2 (6 bases). V gave up 0 bases and J gave up 4 bases, with 6 bases separating them. CDR3 length equals 13 residues. Germline V lookup: CDR1 SGDLS, CDR2 YYNGEE. The CDR3 region has the DNA TGTGCCAGCAGCGTAGCGGGGGCAGATACGCAGTATTTT. It is translated as CASSVAGADTQYF.

V and J are TRBV28 and TRBJ1-2, with D unresolved. The CDR3 covers 12 residues. The V end lost 7 bases, the J end lost 3 bases, and 9 bases lay between the germline ends. CDR1 and CDR2 from the germline V gene are MDHEN and SYDVKM. The CDR3, as DNA: TGTGCCAGCACTGACGGAGACTATGGCTACACCTTC. This codes for CASTDGDYGYTF.

This clone was detected only once. The chain is built from TRBV5-4 and TRBJ2-5, with D possibly TRBD2 on 6 matching bases. Trimming left V 2 bases short and J 2 bases short, with 13 bases between. The length of the CDR3 is 15 residues. Germline V gene data show CDR1 as SGHNT and CDR2 as YYREEE (reference sequence). The CDR3 DNA sequence: TGTGCCAGCAGCTTTGGAATGCGGGATCAAGAGACCCAGTACTTC. The encoded protein is CASSFGMRDQETQYF.

In its sample, this clone was seen a few times. The rearrangement uses TRBV18 and TRBJ1-1, with D possibly TRBD1 on 6 matching bases. The CDR3 sequence is 13 residues long. Germline loops: CDR1 KGHSH, CDR2 LQKENI. V was trimmed by 9 bases and J by 3 bases, leaving 14 bases between them. CDR3 DNA sequence: TGTGCCAGTAGACTTAACAGGGACACTGAAGCTTTCTTT. Protein: CASRLNRDTEAFF.

The chain uses TRBV2 and TRBJ1-2; D possibly corresponds to TRBD1 (5 bases). This CDR3 has 13 residues. Trimming pared 7 bases from V and 7 bases from J, leaving 16 bases between. From germline, CDR1 is SNHLY and CDR2 FYNNEI. CDR3 DNA: TGTGCCAGCACTAAGGAGGGGTCGGGTGGCTACACCTTC. This sequence encodes CASTKEGSGGYTF.

The J gene is TRBJ1-2, the V gene TRBV2, with 8 bases lining up with TRBD1. This CDR3 spans 13 amino acids. V was clipped by 6 bases and J by 7 bases; unmatched bases: 7. Germline-derived CDR1 and CDR2 are SNHLY and FYNNEI. The CDR3 DNA follows: TGTGCCAGCAGCATACTCAGGGGGCCTGGCTACACCTTC. Its protein is CASSILRGPGYTF.

This clone has only a few counts. The rearrangement links TRBV30 to TRBJ2-5; TRBD1 agrees at 7 bases. The CDR3 totals 17 residues. The germline V gene encodes CDR1 GTSNPN and CDR2 SVGIG (reference sequence). Unmatched junction bases numbered 14, after V lost 2 bases and J lost 2 bases. The CDR3 DNA follows: TGTGCCTGGAGTTACGAGGGGGCCCGACAATTTCAAGAGACCCAGTACTTC. Its translation is CAWSYEGARQFQETQYF.

This rearrangement joins TRBV15 to TRBJ1-1; D unresolved. Per germline, CDR1 LNHNV and CDR2 YYDKDF (reference sequence). The CDR3 loop spans 14 amino acids. The germline V and J ends were trimmed by 6 bases and 6 bases, with 17 bases remaining between them. The CDR3 region is CATRIRAGISEAFF. The DNA of the CDR3 is TGTGCCACCAGGATAAGGGCTGGTATCTCTGAAGCTTTCTTT.

This sequence joins TRBV9 and TRBJ2-7, with a possible D match to TRBD2 (5 bases). Trimming removed 4 bases from V and 3 bases from J, with 11 bases in between. The germline gives CDR1 SGDLS, CDR2 YYNGEE. There are 13 residues in the CDR3. In DNA, the CDR3 is TGTGCCAGCAGCCGAGAGGGTCTCTACGAGCAGTACTTC. This sequence encodes CASSREGLYEQYF.

This clone was observed once. The genes are TRBV28 and TRBJ2-3; no firm D call. The germline V gene encodes CDR1 MDHEN and CDR2 SYDVKM. V was pared by 6 bases and J by 2 bases, with 18 bases between. This CDR3 spans 16 amino acids. CDR3 in DNA: TGTGCCAGCAGCCCCTATAGAGGTAGTTACACAGATACGCAGTATTTT. It is translated as CASSPYRGSYTDTQYF.

The chain recombines TRBV5-8 with TRBJ2-5; TRBD2 matches 9 bases. The V segment lost 6 bases and the J segment 7 bases; nucleotides outside the gene matches: 10. The CDR3 totals 14 residues. Germline loops: CDR1 SGHTS, CDR2 YDEGEE. CDR3 sequence reads: CASKASGAMRTQYF. The DNA of the CDR3 is TGTGCCAGCAAGGCTAGCGGGGCCATGCGGACCCAGTACTTC. The whole variable domain, filled in from reference TRBV5-8 and TRBJ2-5, reads EAGVTQSPTHLIKTRGQQATLRCSPISGHTSVYWYQQALGLGLQFLLWYDEGEERNRGNFPPRFSGRQFPNYSSELNVNALELEDSALYLCASKASGAMRTQYFGPGTRLLVL.

The V gene is TRBV27, the J gene TRBJ1-1; D is unclear. CDR3 length: 13 residues. The V end was cut by 6 bases, the J end by 6 bases, with 14 bases between. CDR1 and CDR2 (germline): MNHEY, SMNVEV (reference sequence). CDR3 sequence reads: CASSSSRLAEAFF. The CDR3 DNA reads TGTGCCAGCAGCAGCTCCAGGTTGGCTGAAGCTTTCTTT.

V gene TRBV5-1 combines with J gene TRBJ2-7, with 10 positions matching TRBD2. Germline-derived CDR1 and CDR2 are SGHRS and YFSETQ. The V gene end was trimmed by 5 bases and the J gene end by 6 bases; junction bases not matched to a gene: 8. The CDR3 loop spans 14 amino acids. CDR3 bases: TGCGCCAGCAGTTCCGGGACTAGCGTGGCCGAGCAGTACTTC. This codes for CASSSGTSVAEQYF.

The chain joins TRBV10-3 to TRBJ2-7; possibly TRBD2 for D (6 bases). In germline, CDR1 is ENHRY, CDR2 SYGVKD. Trimming cost V 4 bases and J 0 bases, with 13 bases left between them. This CDR3 is built from 15 residues. CDR3 residues: CAISAGTGLSYEQYF. CDR3 bases: TGTGCCATCAGTGCTGGGACGGGACTCTCCTACGAGCAGTACTTC.

The chain employs TRBV4-1 and TRBJ1-4, with TRBD1 matching 9 bases. Germline CDR1 reads MGHRA; CDR2 reads YSYEKL. There are 19 residues in the CDR3. Trimming removed 0 bases from V and 7 bases from J; junction bases left unmatched: 15. CDR3 sequence reads: CASSQEGQGISSGFEKLFF. CDR3 DNA: TGCGCCAGCAGCCAAGAAGGACAGGGGATAAGTAGCGGGTTTGAAAAACTGTTTTTT.

The genes are TRBV7-2 and TRBJ1-5, with TRBD1 as a possible D gene (5 bases). V lost 5 bases to trimming and J lost 9 bases, with 17 bases between them. CDR3 length: 14 amino acids. CDR1 and CDR2 from the germline V gene are SGHTA and FQGNSA. The CDR3 nucleotides are TGTGCCAGCAGCCCCGGACCGGGGGAGAGGCCCCAGCATTTT. Its protein is CASSPGPGERPQHF.

The rearrangement joins TRBV27 to TRBJ2-4; 8 bases are a match to TRBD1. J lost 6 bases, V lost 8 bases, and 9 bases had no gene match. Germline V lookup: CDR1 MNHEY, CDR2 SMNVEV (reference sequence). The CDR3 has 14 residues. CDR3 region: CASRTGSGGNIQYF. CDR3 coding DNA: TGTGCCAGCCGGACAGGGTCTGGGGGAAACATTCAGTACTTC.

The chain carries TRBV7-2 and TRBJ2-7; D is uncertain. Trimming took off 1 base at V and 6 bases at J, with 7 bases between the two ends. This CDR3 is built from 12 residues. CDR1 and CDR2 from the germline V gene are SGHTA and FQGNSA. The CDR3: CASSLDRFEQYF. In DNA form, the CDR3 reads TGTGCCAGCAGCTTAGATAGGTTCGAGCAGTACTTC.

As for this clone: A clone one base away is much larger, so this may be a read error. The genes are TRBV19 and TRBJ2-2; D possibly uses TRBD1 or TRBD2 (5 bases each). This CDR3 spans 14 amino acids. Germline V CDR1 and CDR2: LNHDA, SQIVND (reference sequence). CDR3 in DNA: TGTGCCAGTAGTATTTTGGCAGGGCCCGGGGAGCTGCTTTTT. Its protein product is CASSILAGPGELLF.

About this clone: The sample holds other DNA sequences that translate to the same CDR3. The chain recombines TRBV5-1 with TRBJ1-1; D may be TRBD1 (5 bases). The length of the CDR3 is 14 residues. CDR1 SGHRS and CDR2 YFSETQ come from the germline V gene. Trimming left V 5 bases short and J 1 base short, with 12 bases between. The CDR3 region has the DNA TGCGCCAGCAGTCAGCAGGGAGGGAACACTGAAGCTTTCTTT. Translated, it gives CASSQQGGNTEAFF.

This clone was found once. The rearrangement uses TRBV5-4 and TRBJ2-3; TRBD1 agrees at 7 bases. The ends lost 4 bases at V and 0 bases at J; junction bases unmatched: 5. CDR1 is SGHNT, CDR2 YYREEE, per germline (reference sequence). The CDR3 is made up of 15 amino acids. The DNA of the CDR3 is TGTGCCAGCAGCCGGCTGACAGGGAGCACAGATACGCAGTATTTT. Its protein is CASSRLTGSTDTQYF.

J is TRBJ2-2 and V is TRBV10-3; 14 positions agree with TRBD2. V shed 7 bases and J 2 bases; nucleotides not matched to a gene: 6. This CDR3 is 17 amino acids long. CDR1 and CDR2 (germline): ENHRY, SYGVKD. CDR3 in amino acids: CAITGLAGGDNTGELFF. CDR3 bases: TGTGCCATCACCGGACTAGCGGGGGGAGATAACACCGGGGAGCTGTTTTTT.

The chain couples TRBV6-1 to TRBJ1-2; D might be TRBD1 (5 bases). Trimming cost V 6 bases and J 4 bases, with 6 bases left between them. From germline, CDR1 is MNHNS and CDR2 SASEGT. The CDR3 is 11 amino acids. The CDR3 sequence: CASRQVYGYTF. The CDR3, as DNA: TGTGCCAGCAGACAGGTCTATGGCTACACCTTC.

The chain is built from TRBV19 and TRBJ1-1; TRBD1 might be the D (5 bases). The V end lost 5 bases, the J end lost 11 bases, and 15 bases lay between the germline ends. Germline V gives CDR1 LNHDA, CDR2 SQIVND (reference sequence). This CDR3 region has 12 residues. CDR3 sequence (DNA): TGTGCCAGTAGTGACCAGGGTGGTGTGGCTTTCTTT. Encoded protein: CASSDQGGVAFF.

In its sample, this clone was seen a few times. The chain joins TRBV9 to TRBJ1-6, with D possibly being TRBD1 (6 bases). This CDR3 is built from 16 residues. The germline CDR1 and CDR2 sequences are SGDLS and YYNGEE. V gave up 0 bases and J gave up 6 bases, with 13 bases separating them. CDR3 nucleotides: TGTGCCAGCAGCGTAGGGGGGGCCCCCGGTAATTCACCCCTCCACTTT. Translating gives CASSVGGAPGNSPLHF.

Turning to this clone: This sample includes further DNA sequences coding for the same CDR3. The chain links TRBV6-6 to TRBJ1-6; D gene unclear. V was shortened by 2 bases and J by 5 bases, with 4 bases between the two germline ends. Germline V CDR1 and CDR2: MNHNY, SVGAGI (reference sequence). This CDR3 region has 13 residues. The CDR3 protein is CASSYGDNSPLHF. CDR3 DNA sequence: TGTGCCAGCAGTTACGGGGATAATTCACCCCTCCACTTT.

This CDR3 reads CASRTDKNTEAFF. In DNA form, the CDR3 reads TGTGCCAGCAGGACCGACAAGAACACTGAAGCTTTCTTT. J is TRBJ1-1 and V is TRBV2; no clear D gene. This CDR3 is built from 13 residues. V dropped 6 bases and J dropped 1 base, with 9 bases sitting between them. CDR1 SNHLY and CDR2 FYNNEI come from the germline V gene.

The rearrangement joins TRBV29-1 to TRBJ2-2; 11 positions agree with TRBD2. This CDR3 contains 14 residues. J was trimmed by 4 bases and V by 4 bases; bases with no gene match: 2. Germline values: CDR1 SQVTM, CDR2 ANQGSEA. The CDR3 here is CSVGTSGSTGELFF. The CDR3 nucleotides are TGCAGCGTTGGAACTAGCGGGAGCACCGGGGAGCTGTTTTTT.